Listed below are T cell receptor beta chains from one sample, sequenced in a study of T cells in pancreatic ductal adenocarcinoma. Method: immunoSEQ multiplex PCR; TCRdb's copy keeps in-frame clones and lacks some. The sample gives under 5,000 clones, 70% to 85% of which show up once; around 7.2% is in the top ten. Material: pancreatic tumor tissue. Receptor source: a human donor with pancreatic ductal adenocarcinoma. The donor label of this sample is uncertain. The CDR3 runs from the conserved cysteine through the conserved F or W. Each record gives: clone size, J gene, D gene, V gene, CDR3 DNA, CDR3 protein. A D gene is named only where the DNA matches it firmly. Only some rows state a clone size, as once, few, many or a class for expanded clones.

NA,TRBJ2-1,TRBD2,TRBV28,TGTGCCAGCAGCGCTCCGGGACTAGCGGGGTACAATGATCAGTTCTTC,CASSAPGLAGYNDQFF
NA,TRBJ2-2,TRBD2,TRBV11-3,TGTGCCAGCAGCCCGACCGGGAGGGCGCGGACCGGGGAGCTGTTTTTT,CASSPTGRARTGELFF
NA,TRBJ1-5,NA,TRBV7-2,TGTGCCAGCAGCTTACACCCCCCGAGCAGGGGCAGCAATCAGCCCCAGCATTTT,CASSLHPPSRGSNQPQHF
few,TRBJ1-2,NA,TRBV28,TGTGCCAGCAGTGGGGCCCCCGGTCGAGATAACTATGGCTACACCTTC,CASSGAPGRDNYGYTF
NA,TRBJ2-3,TRBD2,TRBV4-3,TGCGCCAGCAGCCAAACTAGCGGGGGGGCCGGGTTTGGCACAGATACGCAGTATTTT,CASSQTSGGAGFGTDTQYF
NA,TRBJ2-3,NA,TRBV5-1,TGCGCCAGCAGCTTGGCCGGCAGGGGCTACCTTCCTGGCACAGATACGCAGTATTTT,CASSLAGRGYLPGTDTQYF
NA,TRBJ2-6,NA,TRBV5-1,TGCGCCAGCATTGCTTTTCCTATGGCGGCTGGGGCCAACGTCCTGACTTTC,CASIAFPMAAGANVLTF
NA,TRBJ2-6,NA,TRBV19,TGTGCCAGTAGTATAAGATCTTCGAGCTCTGGGGCCAACGTCCTGACTTTC,CASSIRSSSSGANVLTF
NA,TRBJ1-2,NA,TRBV29-1,TGCAGCGTTGAAGATTTATGGGGCCCTTCGGCTGATGGCTACACCTTC,CSVEDLWGPSADGYTF
NA,TRBJ1-5,TRBD1,TRBV6-5,TGTGCCAGCACGGGACAGGGATCTCAGCCCCAGCATTTT,CASTGQGSQPQHF
NA,TRBJ1-6,TRBD1,TRBV9,TGTGCCAGCAGCGTAGGGCCAACTTACAGGGGGCGCGACCCGGCCTCCTATAATTCACCCCTCCACTTT,CASSVGPTYRGRDPASYNSPLHF
NA,TRBJ2-5,TRBD2,TRBV6-1,TGTGCCAGCAGTGAACTAGCGGGGGCGCAAGAGACCCAGTACTTC,CASSELAGAQETQYF
NA,TRBJ1-1,TRBD1,TRBV28,TGTGCCAGCAGTTCCGACAGGGAGAACACTGAAGCTTTCTTT,CASSSDRENTEAFF
NA,TRBJ1-1,TRBD1,TRBV19,TGTGCCAGTAGTGCAACCGGGACAGGGGGCTTCATGAACACTGAAGCTTTCTTT,CASSATGTGGFMNTEAFF
NA,TRBJ2-6,NA,TRBV30,TGTGCCTGGAGTCGGCGTTGGGGGGACCAACACTCTGGGGCCAACGTCCTGACTTTC,CAWSRRWGDQHSGANVLTF
NA,TRBJ2-1,TRBD2,TRBV5-1,TGCGCCAGCAGCCCCACGGGGGGAGGAATGAATGAGCAGTTCTTC,CASSPTGGGMNEQFF
NA,TRBJ2-3,TRBD2,TRBV29-1,TGCAGCGTTGAAGTTTTAGCGGGTTTCACAGATACGCAGTATTTT,CSVEVLAGFTDTQYF
NA,TRBJ2-5,TRBD1,TRBV29-1,TGCAGCCTTAGCACAGGGGTGGAGACCCAGTACTTC,CSLSTGVETQYF
NA,TRBJ1-2,NA,TRBV6-5,TGTGCCAGCAGTTACTCACGGGAAGCTGGCTACACCTTC,CASSYSREAGYTF
few,TRBJ2-7,NA,TRBV14,TGTGCCAGCAGCCAAGCCGTCTCCTACGAGCAGTACTTC,CASSQAVSYEQYF
NA,TRBJ1-2,TRBD1,TRBV7-2,TGTGCCAGCAGCAGGGACAGGGACTATGGCTACACCTTC,CASSRDRDYGYTF
large,TRBJ2-1,NA,TRBV27,TGTGCCAGCCGTCTCGGGACAATCTCCTACAATGAGCAGTTCTTC,CASRLGTISYNEQFF
once,TRBJ1-6,NA,TRBV7-7,TGTGCCAGCAGCTTATCCGGGTGGGGTTCACCCCTCCACTTT,CASSLSGWGSPLHF
NA,TRBJ1-4,NA,TRBV5-4,TGTGCCAGCAGCTTAGATGGTAATGAAAAACTGTTTTTT,CASSLDGNEKLFF
NA,TRBJ1-2,NA,TRBV14,TGTGCCAGCAGCCAAGACCCGAGGGACATCTATGGCTACACCTTC,CASSQDPRDIYGYTF
NA,TRBJ1-2,NA,TRBV5-4,TGTGCCAGCAGCTTGGAGGCAGCCCCCTATGGCTACACCTTC,CASSLEAAPYGYTF
NA,TRBJ2-1,TRBD2,TRBV7-2,TGTGCCAGCAGCTTAGCGCGGGGGACTAGCGGGGGGAGCTCCTACAATGAGCAGTTCTTC,CASSLARGTSGGSSYNEQFF
NA,TRBJ1-2,NA,TRBV6-6,TGTGCCAGCTGTACACTGCCGGGCTATGGCTACACCTTC,CASCTLPGYGYTF
NA,TRBJ2-5,NA,TRBV12-5,TGTGCTAGTGGTTCCCTTGCGGAGACCCAGTACTTC,CASGSLAETQYF
NA,TRBJ2-3,NA,TRBV6-5,TGTGCCAGCAGTTACCGGGCCGGCACAGATACGCAGTATTTT,CASSYRAGTDTQYF
NA,TRBJ1-1,NA,TRBV7-8,TGTGCCAGCAAGCTTTGGGAGGACACTGAAGCTTTCTTT,CASKLWEDTEAFF